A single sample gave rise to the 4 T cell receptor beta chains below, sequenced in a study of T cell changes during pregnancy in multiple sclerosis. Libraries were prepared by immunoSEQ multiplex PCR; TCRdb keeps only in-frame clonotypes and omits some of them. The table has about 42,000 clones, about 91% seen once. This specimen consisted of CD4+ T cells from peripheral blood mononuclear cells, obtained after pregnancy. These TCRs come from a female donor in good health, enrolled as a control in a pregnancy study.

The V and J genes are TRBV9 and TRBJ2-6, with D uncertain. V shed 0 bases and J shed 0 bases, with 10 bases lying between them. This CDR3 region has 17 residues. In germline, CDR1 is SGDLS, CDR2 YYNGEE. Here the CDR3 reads CASSVVLGASGANVLTF. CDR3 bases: TGTGCCAGCAGCGTAGTGTTGGGCGCCTCTGGGGCCAACGTCCTGACTTTC.

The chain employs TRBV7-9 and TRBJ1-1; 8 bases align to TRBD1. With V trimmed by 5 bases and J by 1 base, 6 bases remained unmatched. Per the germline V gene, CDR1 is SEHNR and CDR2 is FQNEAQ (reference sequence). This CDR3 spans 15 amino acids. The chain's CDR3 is CASSPKGQANTEAFF. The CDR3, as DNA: TGTGCCAGCAGCCCGAAGGGACAGGCGAACACTGAAGCTTTCTTT.

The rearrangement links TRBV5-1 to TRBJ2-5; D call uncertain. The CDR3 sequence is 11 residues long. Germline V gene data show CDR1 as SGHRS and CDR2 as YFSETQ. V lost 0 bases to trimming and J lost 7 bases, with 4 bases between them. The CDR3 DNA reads TGCGCCAGCAGCTTGGCAGGGACCCAGTACTTC. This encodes CASSLAGTQYF.

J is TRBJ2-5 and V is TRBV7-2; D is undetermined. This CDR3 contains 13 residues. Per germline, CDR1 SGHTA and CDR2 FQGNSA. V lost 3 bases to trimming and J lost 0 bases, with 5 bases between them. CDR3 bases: TGTGCCAGCAGCTTGCAGTACCAAGAGACCCAGTACTTC. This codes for CASSLQYQETQYF.